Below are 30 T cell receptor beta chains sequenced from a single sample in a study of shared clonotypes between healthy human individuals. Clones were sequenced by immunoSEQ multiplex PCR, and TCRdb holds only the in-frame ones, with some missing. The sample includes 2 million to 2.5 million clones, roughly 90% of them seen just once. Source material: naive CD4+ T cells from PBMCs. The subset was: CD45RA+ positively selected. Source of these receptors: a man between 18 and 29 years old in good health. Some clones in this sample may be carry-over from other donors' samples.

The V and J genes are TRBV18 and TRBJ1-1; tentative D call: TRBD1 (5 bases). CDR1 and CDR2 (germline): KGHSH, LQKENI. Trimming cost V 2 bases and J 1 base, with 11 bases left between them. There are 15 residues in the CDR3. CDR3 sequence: CASSPSARANTEAFF. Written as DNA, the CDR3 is TGTGCCAGCTCACCATCCGCCAGGGCGAACACTGAAGCTTTCTTT.

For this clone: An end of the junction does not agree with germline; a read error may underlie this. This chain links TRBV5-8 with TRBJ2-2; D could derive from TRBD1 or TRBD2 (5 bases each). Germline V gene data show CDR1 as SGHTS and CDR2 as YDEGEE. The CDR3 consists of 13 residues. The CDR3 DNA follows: TGCGCTTACCGGGACGGGAACACCGGGGAGCTGTTTTTT. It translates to CAYRDGNTGELFF.

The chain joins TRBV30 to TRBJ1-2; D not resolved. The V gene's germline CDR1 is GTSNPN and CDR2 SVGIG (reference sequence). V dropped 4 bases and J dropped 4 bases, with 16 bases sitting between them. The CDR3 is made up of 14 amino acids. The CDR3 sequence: CAWTPSSFGYGYTF. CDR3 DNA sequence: TGTGCCTGGACTCCATCCAGTTTTGGCTATGGCTACACCTTC.

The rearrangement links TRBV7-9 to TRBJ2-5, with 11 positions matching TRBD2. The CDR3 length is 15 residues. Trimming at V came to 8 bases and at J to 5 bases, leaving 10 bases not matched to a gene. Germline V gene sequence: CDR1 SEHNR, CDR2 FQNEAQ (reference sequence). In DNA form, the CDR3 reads TGTGCCAGCCGTCCGGGACTAGCGGCTTGGGAGACCCAGTACTTC. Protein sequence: CASRPGLAAWETQYF.

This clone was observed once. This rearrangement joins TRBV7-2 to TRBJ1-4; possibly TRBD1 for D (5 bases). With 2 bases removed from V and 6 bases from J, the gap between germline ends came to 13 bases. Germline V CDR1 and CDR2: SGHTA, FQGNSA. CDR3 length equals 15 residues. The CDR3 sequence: CASSLWGPRHEKLFF. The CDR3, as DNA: TGTGCCAGCAGCTTATGGGGACCCCGACATGAAAAACTGTTTTTT.

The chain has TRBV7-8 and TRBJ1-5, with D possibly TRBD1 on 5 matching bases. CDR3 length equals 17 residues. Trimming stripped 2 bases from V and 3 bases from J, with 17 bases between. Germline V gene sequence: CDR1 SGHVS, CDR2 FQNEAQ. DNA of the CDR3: TGTGCCAGCAGCTTAAATTTAGGGCAGGGCGACAATCAGCCCCAGCATTTT. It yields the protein CASSLNLGQGDNQPQHF.

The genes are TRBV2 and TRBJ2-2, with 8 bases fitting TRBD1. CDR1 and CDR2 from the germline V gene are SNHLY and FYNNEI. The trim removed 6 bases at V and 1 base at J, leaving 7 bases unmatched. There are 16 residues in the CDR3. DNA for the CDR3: TGTGCCAGCAGCATATATGGGACAGGGAACACCGGGGAGCTGTTTTTT. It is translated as CASSIYGTGNTGELFF.

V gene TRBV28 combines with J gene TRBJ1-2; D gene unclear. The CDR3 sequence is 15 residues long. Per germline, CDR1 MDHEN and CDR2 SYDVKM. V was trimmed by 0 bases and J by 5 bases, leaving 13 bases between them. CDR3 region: CASSLWRQPGYGYTF. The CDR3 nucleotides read TGTGCCAGCAGTTTATGGAGACAACCCGGTTATGGCTACACCTTC.

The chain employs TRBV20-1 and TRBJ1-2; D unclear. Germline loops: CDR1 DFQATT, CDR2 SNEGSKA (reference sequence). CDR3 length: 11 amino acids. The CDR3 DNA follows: TGCAGCGCCTCTGGGTTTTATGGCTACACCTTC. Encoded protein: CSASGFYGYTF.

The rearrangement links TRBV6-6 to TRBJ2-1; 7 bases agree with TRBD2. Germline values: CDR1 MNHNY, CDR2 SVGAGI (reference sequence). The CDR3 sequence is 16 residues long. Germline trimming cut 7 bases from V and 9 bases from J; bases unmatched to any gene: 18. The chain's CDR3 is CASTRYVGTNGGEQFF. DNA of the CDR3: TGTGCCAGCACCCGATACGTAGGGACTAATGGAGGTGAGCAGTTCTTC.

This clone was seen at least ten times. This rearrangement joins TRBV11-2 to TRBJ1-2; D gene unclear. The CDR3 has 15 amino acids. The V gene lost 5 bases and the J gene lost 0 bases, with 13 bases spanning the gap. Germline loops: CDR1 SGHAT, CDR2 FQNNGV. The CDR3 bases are TGTGCCAGCAGCGCCCTCCGGGAGACTAACTATGGCTACACCTTC. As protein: CASSALRETNYGYTF.

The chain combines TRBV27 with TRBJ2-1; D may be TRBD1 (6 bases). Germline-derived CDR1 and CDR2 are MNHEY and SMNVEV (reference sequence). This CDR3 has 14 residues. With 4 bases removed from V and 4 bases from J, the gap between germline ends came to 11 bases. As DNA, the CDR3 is TGTGCCAGCAGTTCTACGGGACAATACAATGAGCAGTTCTTC. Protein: CASSSTGQYNEQFF.

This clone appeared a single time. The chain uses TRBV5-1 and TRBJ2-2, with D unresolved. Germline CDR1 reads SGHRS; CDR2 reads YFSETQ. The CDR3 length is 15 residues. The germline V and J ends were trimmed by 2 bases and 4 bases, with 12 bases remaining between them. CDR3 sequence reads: CASSFVRSSTGELFF. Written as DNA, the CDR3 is TGCGCCAGCAGCTTTGTGAGATCCAGCACCGGGGAGCTGTTTTTT.

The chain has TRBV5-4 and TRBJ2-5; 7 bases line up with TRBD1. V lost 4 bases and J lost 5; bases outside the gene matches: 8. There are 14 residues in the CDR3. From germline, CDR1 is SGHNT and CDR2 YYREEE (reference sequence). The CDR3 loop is CASSRGQALETQYF. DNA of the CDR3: TGTGCCAGCAGCAGAGGACAGGCCCTCGAGACCCAGTACTTC. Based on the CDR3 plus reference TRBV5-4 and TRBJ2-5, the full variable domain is ETGVTQSPTHLIKTRGQQVTLRCSSQSGHNTVSWYQQALGQGPQFIFQYYREEENGRGNFPPRFSGLQFPNYSSELNVNALELDDSALYLCASSRGQALETQYFGPGTRLLVL.

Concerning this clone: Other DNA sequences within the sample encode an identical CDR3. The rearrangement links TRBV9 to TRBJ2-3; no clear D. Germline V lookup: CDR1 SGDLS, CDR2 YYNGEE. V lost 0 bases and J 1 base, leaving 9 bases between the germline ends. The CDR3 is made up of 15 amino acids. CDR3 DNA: TGTGCCAGCAGCGTAGGGAGCGCGCGCACAGATACGCAGTATTTT. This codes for CASSVGSARTDTQYF. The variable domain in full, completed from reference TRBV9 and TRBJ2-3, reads DSGVTQTPKHLITATGQRVTLRCSPRSGDLSVYWYQQSLDQGLQFLIQYYNGEERAKGNILERFSAQQFPDLHSELNLSSLELGDSALYFCASSVGSARTDTQYFGPGTRLTVL.

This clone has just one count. CDR3 amino acids: CASSLGTSGRSVEQYF. As DNA, the CDR3 is TGTGCCAGCAGCTTAGGGACTAGCGGGAGATCGGTCGAGCAGTACTTC. The V and J genes are TRBV5-4 and TRBJ2-7, with TRBD2 matching 14 bases. The germline V gene encodes CDR1 SGHNT and CDR2 YYREEE (reference sequence). Trimming at V came to 2 bases and at J to 6 bases, leaving 7 bases not matched to a gene. This CDR3 has 16 amino acids. Based on the CDR3 plus reference TRBV5-4 and TRBJ2-7, the full variable domain is ETGVTQSPTHLIKTRGQQVTLRCSSQSGHNTVSWYQQALGQGPQFIFQYYREEENGRGNFPPRFSGLQFPNYSSELNVNALELDDSALYLCASSLGTSGRSVEQYFGPGTRLTVT.

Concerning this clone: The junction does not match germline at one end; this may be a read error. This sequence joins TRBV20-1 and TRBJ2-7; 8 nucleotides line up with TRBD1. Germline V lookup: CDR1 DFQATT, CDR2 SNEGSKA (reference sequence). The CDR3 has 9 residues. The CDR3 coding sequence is TGCAGTGCTAGAGGGGGACAGGACTTC. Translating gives CSARGGQDF.

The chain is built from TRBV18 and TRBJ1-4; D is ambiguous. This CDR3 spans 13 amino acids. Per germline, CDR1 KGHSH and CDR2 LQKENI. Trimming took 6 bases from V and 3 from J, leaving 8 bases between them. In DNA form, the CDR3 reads TGTGCCAGCTCCCCAATGGCTAATGAAAAACTGTTTTTT. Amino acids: CASSPMANEKLFF.

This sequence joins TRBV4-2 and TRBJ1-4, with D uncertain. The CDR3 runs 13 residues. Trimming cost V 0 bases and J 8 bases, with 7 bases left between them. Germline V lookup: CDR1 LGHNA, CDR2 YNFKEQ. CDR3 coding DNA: TGTGCCAGCAGCCAAGATGAAGTCGAAAAACTGTTTTTT. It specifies CASSQDEVEKLFF.

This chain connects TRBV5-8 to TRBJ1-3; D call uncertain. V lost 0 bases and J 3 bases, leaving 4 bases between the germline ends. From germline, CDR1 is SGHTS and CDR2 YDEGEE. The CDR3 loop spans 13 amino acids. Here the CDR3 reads CASSLGSGNTIYF. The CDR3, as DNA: TGTGCCAGCAGCTTGGGAAGTGGAAACACCATATATTTT.

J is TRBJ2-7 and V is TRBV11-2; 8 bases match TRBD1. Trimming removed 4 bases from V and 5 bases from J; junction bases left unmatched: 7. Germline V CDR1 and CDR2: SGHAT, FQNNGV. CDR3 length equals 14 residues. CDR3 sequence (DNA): TGTGCCAGCAGCTGGGCCAGGGGGCGCAACGAGCAGTACTTC. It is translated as CASSWARGRNEQYF.

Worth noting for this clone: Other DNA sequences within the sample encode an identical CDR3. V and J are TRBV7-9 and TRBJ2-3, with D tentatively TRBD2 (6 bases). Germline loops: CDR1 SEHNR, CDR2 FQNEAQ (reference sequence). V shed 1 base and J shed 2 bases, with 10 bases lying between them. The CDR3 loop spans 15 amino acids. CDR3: CASSLGLADTDTQYF. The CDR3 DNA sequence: TGTGCCAGCAGCTTAGGATTAGCGGACACAGATACGCAGTATTTT.

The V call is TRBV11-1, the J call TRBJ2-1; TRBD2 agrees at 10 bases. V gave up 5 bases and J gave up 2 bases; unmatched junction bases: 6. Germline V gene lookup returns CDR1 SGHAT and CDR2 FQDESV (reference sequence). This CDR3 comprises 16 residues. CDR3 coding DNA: TGTGCCAGCAGCCTCGGACTAGCGGTTACCTACAATGAGCAGTTCTTC. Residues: CASSLGLAVTYNEQFF.

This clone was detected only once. For the CDR3, the DNA is TGTGCCACGAGACAGGGATATAGCAATCAGCCCCAGCATTTT. This sequence encodes CATRQGYSNQPQHF. The chain recombines TRBV2 with TRBJ1-5, with TRBD1 identical over 7 bases. This CDR3 region has 14 residues. The V gene end was trimmed by 10 bases and the J gene end by 0 bases; junction bases not matched to a gene: 6. Germline CDR1 is SNHLY and CDR2 is FYNNEI.

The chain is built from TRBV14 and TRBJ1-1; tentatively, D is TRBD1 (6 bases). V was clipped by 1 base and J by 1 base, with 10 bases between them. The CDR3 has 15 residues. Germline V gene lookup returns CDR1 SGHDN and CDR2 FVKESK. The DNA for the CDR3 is TGTGCCAGCAGCCAAGTGACAGGAGCGAACACTGAAGCTTTCTTT. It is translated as CASSQVTGANTEAFF.

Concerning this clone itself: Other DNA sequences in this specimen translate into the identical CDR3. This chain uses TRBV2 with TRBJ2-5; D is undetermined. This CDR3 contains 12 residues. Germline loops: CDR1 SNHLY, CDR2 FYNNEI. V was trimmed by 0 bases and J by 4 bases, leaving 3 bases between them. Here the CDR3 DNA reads TGTGCCAGCAGTGAAGCGGGAGAGACCCAGTACTTC. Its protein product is CASSEAGETQYF.

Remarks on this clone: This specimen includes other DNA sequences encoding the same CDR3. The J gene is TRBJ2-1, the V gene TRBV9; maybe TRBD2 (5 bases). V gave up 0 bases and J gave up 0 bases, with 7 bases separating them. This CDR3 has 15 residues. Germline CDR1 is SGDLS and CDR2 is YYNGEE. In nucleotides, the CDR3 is TGTGCCAGCAGCGTAGAGGGAGACTCCTACAATGAGCAGTTCTTC. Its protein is CASSVEGDSYNEQFF.

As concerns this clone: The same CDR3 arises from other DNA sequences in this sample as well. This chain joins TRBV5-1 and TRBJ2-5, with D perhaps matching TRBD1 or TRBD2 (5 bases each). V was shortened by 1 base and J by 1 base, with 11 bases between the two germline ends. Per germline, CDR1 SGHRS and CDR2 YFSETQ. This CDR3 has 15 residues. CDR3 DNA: TGCGCCAGCAGCTTGAGGACCGGGGCCCAAGAGACCCAGTACTTC. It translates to CASSLRTGAQETQYF. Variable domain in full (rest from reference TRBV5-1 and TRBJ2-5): KAGVTQTPRYLIKTRGQQVTLSCSPISGHRSVSWYQQTPGQGLQFLFEYFSETQRNKGNFPGRFSGRQFSNSRSEMNVSTLELGDSALYLCASSLRTGAQETQYFGPGTRLLVL.

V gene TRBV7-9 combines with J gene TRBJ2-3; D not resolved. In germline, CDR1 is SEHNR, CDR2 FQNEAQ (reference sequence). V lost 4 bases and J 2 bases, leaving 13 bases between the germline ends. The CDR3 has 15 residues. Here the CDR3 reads CASSSRATVTDTQYF. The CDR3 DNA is TGTGCCAGCAGCTCCCGAGCGACCGTCACAGATACGCAGTATTTT.

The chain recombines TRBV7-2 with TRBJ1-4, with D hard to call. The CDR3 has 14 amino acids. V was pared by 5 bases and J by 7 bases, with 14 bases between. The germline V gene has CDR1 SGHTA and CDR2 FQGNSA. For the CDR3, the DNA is TGTGCCAGCAGCCCCCAAGGAGGTCCTGAAAAACTGTTTTTT. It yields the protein CASSPQGGPEKLFF.